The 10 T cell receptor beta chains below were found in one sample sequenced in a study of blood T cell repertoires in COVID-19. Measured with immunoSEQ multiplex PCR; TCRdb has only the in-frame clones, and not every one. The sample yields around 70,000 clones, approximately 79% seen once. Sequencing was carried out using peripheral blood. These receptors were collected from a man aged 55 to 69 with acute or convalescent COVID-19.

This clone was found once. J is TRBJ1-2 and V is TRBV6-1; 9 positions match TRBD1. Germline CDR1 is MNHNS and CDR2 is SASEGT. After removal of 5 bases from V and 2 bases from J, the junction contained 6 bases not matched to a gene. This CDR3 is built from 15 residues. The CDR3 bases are TGTGCCAGCAGTCCGCGGGACAGGGAGAACTATGGCTACACCTTC. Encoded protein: CASSPRDRENYGYTF.

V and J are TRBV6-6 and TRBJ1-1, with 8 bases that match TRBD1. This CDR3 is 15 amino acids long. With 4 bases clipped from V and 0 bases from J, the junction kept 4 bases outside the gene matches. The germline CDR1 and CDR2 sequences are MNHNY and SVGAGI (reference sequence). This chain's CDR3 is CASSSTGDLNTEAFF. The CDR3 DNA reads TGTGCCAGCAGTTCGACAGGGGACTTGAACACTGAAGCTTTCTTT.

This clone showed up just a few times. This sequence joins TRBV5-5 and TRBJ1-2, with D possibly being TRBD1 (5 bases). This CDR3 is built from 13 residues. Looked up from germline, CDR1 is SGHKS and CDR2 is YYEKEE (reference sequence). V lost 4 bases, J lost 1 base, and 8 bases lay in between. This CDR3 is CASSKTDNYGYTF. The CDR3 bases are TGTGCCAGCAGCAAGACAGATAACTATGGCTACACCTTC.

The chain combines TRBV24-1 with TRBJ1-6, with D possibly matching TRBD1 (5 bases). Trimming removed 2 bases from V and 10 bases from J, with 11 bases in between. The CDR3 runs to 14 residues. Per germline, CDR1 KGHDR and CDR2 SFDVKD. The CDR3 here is CATSDSGGGSPLHF. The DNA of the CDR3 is TGTGCCACCAGTGATTCGGGGGGAGGATCACCCCTCCACTTT.

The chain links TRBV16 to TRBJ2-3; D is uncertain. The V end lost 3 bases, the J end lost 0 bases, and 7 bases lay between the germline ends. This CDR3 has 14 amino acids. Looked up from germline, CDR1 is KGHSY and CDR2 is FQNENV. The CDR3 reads CASSHGSSTDTQYF. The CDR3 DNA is TGTGCCAGCAGCCACGGTTCTAGCACAGATACGCAGTATTTT.

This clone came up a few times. CDR3 protein: CASSPGPGRGNTEAFF. CDR3 coding DNA: TGTGCCAGCAGCCCCGGGCCGGGCAGGGGTAACACTGAAGCTTTCTTT. The V call is TRBV7-9, the J call TRBJ1-1, with D maybe TRBD1 (6 bases). This CDR3 region has 16 residues. Trimming left V 5 bases short and J 2 bases short, with 18 bases between. The germline gives CDR1 SEHNR, CDR2 FQNEAQ (reference sequence).

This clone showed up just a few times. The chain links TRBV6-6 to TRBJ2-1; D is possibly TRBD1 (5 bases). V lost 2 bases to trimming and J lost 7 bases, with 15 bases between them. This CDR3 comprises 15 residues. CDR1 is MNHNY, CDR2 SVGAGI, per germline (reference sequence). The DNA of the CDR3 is TGTGCCAGCAGTTACGCGCAAGGGGCGCGGAATGAGCAGTTCTTC. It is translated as CASSYAQGARNEQFF.

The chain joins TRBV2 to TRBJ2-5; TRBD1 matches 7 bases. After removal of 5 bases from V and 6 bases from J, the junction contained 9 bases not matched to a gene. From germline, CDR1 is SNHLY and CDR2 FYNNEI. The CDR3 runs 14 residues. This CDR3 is CASSRGQVIQTQYF. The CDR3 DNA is TGTGCCAGCAGTCGAGGACAGGTGATACAGACCCAGTACTTC.

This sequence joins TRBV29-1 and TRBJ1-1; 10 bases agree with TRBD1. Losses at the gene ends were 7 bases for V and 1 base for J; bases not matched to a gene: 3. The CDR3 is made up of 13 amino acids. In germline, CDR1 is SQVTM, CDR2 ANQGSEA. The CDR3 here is CSGDRGGNTEAFF. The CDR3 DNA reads TGCAGCGGGGACAGGGGAGGGAACACTGAAGCTTTCTTT.

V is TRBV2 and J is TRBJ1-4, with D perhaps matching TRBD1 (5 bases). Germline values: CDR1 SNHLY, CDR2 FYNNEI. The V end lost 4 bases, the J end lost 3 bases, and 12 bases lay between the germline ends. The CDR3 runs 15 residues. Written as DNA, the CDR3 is TGTGCCAGCAGTGTGACCCAGACAGCTAATGAAAAACTGTTTTTT. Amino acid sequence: CASSVTQTANEKLFF.